The 27 T cell receptor beta chains reported below all come from one sample, sequenced in a study of blood T cell repertoires in COVID-19 (dated by TCRdb to the early 2020s). Preparation of the library involved the immunoSEQ multiplex PCR assay. TCRdb carries this immuneACCESS record with in-frame sequences only. Its versions omit some clonotypes, under half of them owing to an unresolved V gene in the studies checked, with the rest unexplained. In this sample the table shows about 430,000 clones, roughly 84% of which occur a single time. Roughly 1.4% of the sample rests with the top ten. The sample was PBMCs or T cells enriched from blood (not recorded which). The receptors stem from a woman aged 18-29 years who had been exposed to COVID-19.

This chain links TRBV7-8 with TRBJ1-5, with 7 bases identical to TRBD1. This CDR3 has 13 residues. The V gene's germline CDR1 is SGHVS and CDR2 FQNEAQ. V lost 6 bases, J lost 4 bases, and 3 bases stayed unmatched. CDR3 DNA sequence: TGTGCCAGCAGTGGACAGGAGAATCAGCCCCAGCATTTT. It is translated as CASSGQENQPQHF. The complete variable domain, with remaining parts taken from reference TRBV7-8 and TRBJ1-5, reads GAGVSQSPRYKVAKRGQDVALRCDPISGHVSLFWYQQALGQGPEFLTYFQNEAQLDKSGLPSDRFFAERPEGSVSTLKIQRTQQEDSAVYLCASSGQENQPQHFGDGTRLSIL.

V gene TRBV4-1 combines with J gene TRBJ1-5, with 7 bases fitting TRBD1. V lost 3 bases to trimming and J lost 7 bases; unmatched junction nucleotides: 12. CDR3 length: 16 residues. Germline CDR1 reads MGHRA; CDR2 reads YSYEKL. In DNA form, the CDR3 reads TGCGCCAGCAGCCACGTGACAGGGTCCTGGTCGCAGCCCCAGCATTTT. Translated: CASSHVTGSWSQPQHF.

The chain uses TRBV11-2 and TRBJ2-7, with TRBD2 as a possible D gene (6 bases). Trimming stripped 4 bases from V and 5 bases from J, with 18 bases between. CDR1 is SGHAT and CDR2 is FQNNGV in the germline V gene. CDR3 length equals 15 residues. CDR3 DNA: TGTGCCAGCAGCTATCTAGGAGGGGTAAGGAACGAGCAGTACTTC. Its protein product is CASSYLGGVRNEQYF.

The rearrangement links TRBV28 to TRBJ1-5; D gene uncertain. The CDR3 totals 17 residues. Germline assignment: CDR1 MDHEN and CDR2 SYDVKM. The V gene lost 2 bases and the J gene lost 0 bases, with 14 bases spanning the gap. The CDR3: CASSLQPTSYSNQPQHF. The CDR3 coding sequence is TGTGCCAGCAGTTTACAACCGACAAGTTATAGCAATCAGCCCCAGCATTTT.

The rearrangement links TRBV28 to TRBJ2-7; no firm D call. V was cut by 7 bases and J by 0 bases, with 7 bases left in between. CDR3 size: 12 residues. From germline, CDR1 is MDHEN and CDR2 SYDVKM. The CDR3 is CASNKFSYEQYF. CDR3 DNA sequence: TGTGCCAGCAACAAGTTCTCCTACGAGCAGTACTTC.

V gene TRBV9 combines with J gene TRBJ1-5, with D uncertain. The CDR3 spans 13 residues. V gave up 4 bases and J gave up 4 bases, with 9 bases separating them. The germline gives CDR1 SGDLS, CDR2 YYNGEE. CDR3 amino acids: CASSRSSNQPQHF. The CDR3 coding sequence is TGTGCCAGCAGCCGTTCTTCGAATCAGCCCCAGCATTTT.

This chain connects TRBV7-9 to TRBJ2-3; the D gene is possibly TRBD2 (6 bases). Germline V gene sequence: CDR1 SEHNR, CDR2 FQNEAQ (reference sequence). The V gene lost 4 bases and the J gene lost 2 bases, with 16 bases spanning the gap. CDR3 length: 16 residues. The CDR3 here is CASSSTSTDFTDTQYF. The CDR3 nucleotides read TGTGCCAGCAGCTCGACTAGTACCGACTTCACAGATACGCAGTATTTT.

This clone was seen a few times. V and J are TRBV9 and TRBJ1-6, with D unresolved. CDR3 size: 14 residues. Germline V gene sequence: CDR1 SGDLS, CDR2 YYNGEE. The V end was cut by 0 bases, the J end by 7 bases, with 8 bases between. CDR3 sequence: CASSVGGRNSPLHF. CDR3 DNA: TGTGCCAGCAGCGTAGGAGGGCGGAATTCACCCCTCCACTTT.

V gene TRBV6-5 combines with J gene TRBJ2-7; D is possibly TRBD2 (6 bases). The CDR3 length is 14 residues. From germline, CDR1 is MNHEY and CDR2 SVGAGI. Trimming took 5 bases from V and 3 from J, leaving 14 bases between them. The CDR3 reads CASSPGGAIYEQYF. The CDR3 nucleotides read TGTGCCAGCAGTCCCGGAGGGGCGATCTACGAGCAGTACTTC.

This clone was observed a handful of times. The chain joins TRBV7-6 to TRBJ1-6, with D unclear. Germline-derived CDR1 and CDR2 are SGHVS and FNYEAQ. Trimming took off 4 bases at V and 0 bases at J, with 13 bases between the two ends. The CDR3 is made up of 17 amino acids. CDR3 amino acids: CASSSGGQVSYNSPLHF. CDR3 nucleotide sequence: TGTGCCAGCAGCTCCGGAGGGCAGGTCTCCTATAATTCACCCCTCCACTTT. Variable domain in full (rest from reference TRBV7-6 and TRBJ1-6): GAGVSQSPRYKVTKRGQDVALRCDPISGHVSLYWYRQALGQGPEFLTYFNYEAQQDKSGLPNDRFSAERPEGSISTLTIQRTEQRDSAMYRCASSSGGQVSYNSPLHFGNGTRLTVT.

The rearrangement joins TRBV28 to TRBJ2-1; the match to TRBD2 covers 7 bases. Trimming took 5 bases from V and 10 from J; bases not matched to a gene: 14. The CDR3 runs 15 residues. Germline V gene sequence: CDR1 MDHEN, CDR2 SYDVKM. CDR3 DNA: TGTGCCAGCAGTCCTGGCGGGAGTAAGGCTGGAGAGCAGTTCTTC. It is translated as CASSPGGSKAGEQFF.

V and J are TRBV5-4 and TRBJ1-3; 8 nucleotides align to TRBD1. From germline, CDR1 is SGHNT and CDR2 YYREEE (reference sequence). V gave up 4 bases and J gave up 4 bases; unmatched junction bases: 10. CDR3 size: 16 residues. The CDR3 DNA reads TGTGCCAGCAGCGCAACCCAGGGGGCGAAAGGAAACACCATATATTTT. Translating it yields CASSATQGAKGNTIYF. The full variable domain, in which reference TRBV5-4 and TRBJ1-3 provide the parts outside the CDR3, is ETGVTQSPTHLIKTRGQQVTLRCSSQSGHNTVSWYQQALGQGPQFIFQYYREEENGRGNFPPRFSGLQFPNYSSELNVNALELDDSALYLCASSATQGAKGNTIYFGEGSWLTVV.

The chain carries TRBV6-5 and TRBJ2-7, with D perhaps matching TRBD2 (6 bases). Germline CDR1 reads MNHEY; CDR2 reads SVGAGI. Between the trimmed V and J ends, which lost 1 base and 6 bases, there was a span of 10 bases. The CDR3 is made up of 13 amino acids. CDR3: CASSYFQGGEQYF. In DNA form, the CDR3 reads TGTGCCAGCAGTTACTTCCAGGGAGGCGAGCAGTACTTC.

The chain links TRBV14 to TRBJ2-7; D is uncertain. Germline-derived CDR1 and CDR2 are SGHDN and FVKESK. This CDR3 is 15 amino acids long. V was trimmed by 0 bases and J by 6 bases, leaving 15 bases between them. The CDR3 coding sequence is TGTGCCAGCAGCCAAGAACCCGGGTATGGCCTCGAGCAGTACTTC. This encodes CASSQEPGYGLEQYF.

This chain joins TRBV2 and TRBJ1-1; the match to TRBD1 covers 7 bases. With 7 bases clipped from V and 11 bases from J, the junction kept 16 bases outside the gene matches. Germline CDR1 is SNHLY and CDR2 is FYNNEI. This CDR3 region has 14 residues. The CDR3 region is CASTPGTALPWAFF. In DNA form, the CDR3 reads TGTGCCAGCACCCCAGGGACAGCCCTGCCCTGGGCTTTCTTT.

J is TRBJ1-2 and V is TRBV19; no clear D. Trimming took off 5 bases at V and 4 bases at J, with 14 bases between the two ends. CDR1 LNHDA and CDR2 SQIVND come from the germline V gene (reference sequence). The CDR3 has 14 amino acids. The CDR3 region has the DNA TGTGCCAGTAGTCCCCGGGAGACTTTCTATGGCTACACCTTC. Translating gives CASSPRETFYGYTF. The full variable domain, with the rest looked up from reference TRBV19 and TRBJ1-2, is DGGITQSPKYLFRKEGQNVTLSCEQNLNHDAMYWYRQDPGQGLRLIYYSQIVNDFQKGDIAEGYSVSREKKESFPLTVTSAQKNPTAFYLCASSPRETFYGYTFGSGTRLTVV.

This clone was seen only once. This rearrangement joins TRBV5-1 to TRBJ2-5, with D possibly TRBD2 on 8 matching bases. The CDR3 length is 16 residues. V lost 0 bases, J lost 6 bases, and 18 bases lay in between. The germline V gene encodes CDR1 SGHRS and CDR2 YFSETQ. The CDR3 spells CASSLVTGQRGQTQYF. For the CDR3, the DNA is TGCGCCAGCAGCTTGGTAACGGGACAGCGGGGGCAGACCCAGTACTTC. Full variable domain (missing parts from reference TRBV5-1 and TRBJ2-5): KAGVTQTPRYLIKTRGQQVTLSCSPISGHRSVSWYQQTPGQGLQFLFEYFSETQRNKGNFPGRFSGRQFSNSRSEMNVSTLELGDSALYLCASSLVTGQRGQTQYFGPGTRLLVL.

The rearrangement links TRBV19 to TRBJ2-1; 9 bases line up with TRBD2. This CDR3 region has 16 residues. The J segment lost 7 bases and the V segment lost 5 bases, leaving 12 bases of the junction unmatched. Germline lookup yields CDR1 LNHDA and CDR2 SQIVND (reference sequence). Here the CDR3 reads CASSDGVAGDTNEQFF. The CDR3, as DNA: TGTGCCAGTAGTGACGGGGTAGCGGGAGATACGAATGAGCAGTTCTTC.

The chain links TRBV5-4 to TRBJ1-5; D is undetermined. Trimming took off 4 bases at V and 11 bases at J, with 16 bases between the two ends. This CDR3 comprises 13 residues. The germline V gene encodes CDR1 SGHNT and CDR2 YYREEE (reference sequence). CDR3 nucleotide sequence: TGTGCCAGCAGCCTCGCGGGGAGTAGTACCCAGCATTTT. Protein sequence: CASSLAGSSTQHF. The complete variable domain, with remaining parts taken from reference TRBV5-4 and TRBJ1-5, reads ETGVTQSPTHLIKTRGQQVTLRCSSQSGHNTVSWYQQALGQGPQFIFQYYREEENGRGNFPPRFSGLQFPNYSSELNVNALELDDSALYLCASSLAGSSTQHFGDGTRLSIL.

The V and J genes are TRBV6-5 and TRBJ2-1; D may be TRBD1 (5 bases). The CDR3 totals 15 residues. Germline-derived CDR1 and CDR2 are MNHEY and SVGAGI. The ends were cut back, 0 bases at V and 6 bases at J, with 12 bases in the middle. CDR3 bases: TGTGCCAGCAGTTACTCGGGGCCCCCCCTCAATGAGCAGTTCTTC. Its protein product is CASSYSGPPLNEQFF.

The chain carries TRBV5-1 and TRBJ2-1, with D perhaps TRBD1 (6 bases). Germline assignment: CDR1 SGHRS and CDR2 YFSETQ. This CDR3 comprises 12 residues. The V end lost 6 bases, the J end lost 6 bases, and 10 bases lay between the germline ends. This CDR3 reads CASMAGANEQFF. The CDR3 DNA is TGCGCCAGCATGGCAGGGGCCAATGAGCAGTTCTTC.

This clone was detected many times. This chain uses TRBV14 with TRBJ2-3, with a weak D call TRBD2 (5 bases). CDR3 length: 16 amino acids. Germline CDR1 is SGHDN and CDR2 is FVKESK. V lost 5 bases, J lost 0 bases, and 15 bases lay in between. CDR3 DNA sequence: TGTGCCAGCAGCGAAAGACTAAGTATTAGCACAGATACGCAGTATTTT. This encodes CASSERLSISTDTQYF.

The CDR3 region is CASSLRDYYEQYF. The CDR3 region has the DNA TGTGCCAGCAGCTTACGGGATTACTACGAGCAGTACTTC. V and J are TRBV11-3 and TRBJ2-7, with TRBD2 as a possible D gene (5 bases). V lost 2 bases and J 3 bases, leaving 8 bases between the germline ends. CDR1 and CDR2 from the germline V gene are SGHNT and YENEEA. The CDR3 spans 13 residues.

The chain combines TRBV3-1 (or the pseudogene TRBV3-2) with TRBJ2-7; 12 bases map to TRBD2. V gave up 2 bases and J gave up 5 bases; unmatched junction bases: 4. The CDR3 runs 15 residues. Per germline, CDR1 LGHDT and CDR2 YNNKEL (reference sequence). The CDR3 is CASSQQTSGSDEQYF. Written as DNA, the CDR3 is TGTGCCAGCAGCCAACAGACTAGCGGGAGCGACGAGCAGTACTTC.

The rearrangement uses TRBV14 and TRBJ2-1; the D gene is possibly TRBD2 (6 bases). The V gene lost 5 bases and the J gene lost 9 bases, with 11 bases spanning the gap. Germline V lookup: CDR1 SGHDN, CDR2 FVKESK. The CDR3 loop spans 12 amino acids. The CDR3 region has the DNA TGTGCCAGCAGCTACACTAGCTCTGAGCAGTTCTTC. It yields the protein CASSYTSSEQFF.

The J gene is TRBJ1-5, the V gene TRBV7-2, with D uncertain. V lost 1 base to trimming and J lost 3 bases, with 13 bases between them. The germline V gene has CDR1 SGHTA and CDR2 FQGNSA. CDR3 size: 16 residues. The DNA of the CDR3 is TGTGCCAGCAGCTTAGACGGCCAGGTCATCAATCAGCCCCAGCATTTT. This codes for CASSLDGQVINQPQHF.

The rearrangement links TRBV12-3 or TRBV12-4 to TRBJ2-7; D remains unclear. The CDR3 has 12 amino acids. V was cut by 6 bases and J by 3 bases, with 9 bases left in between. This CDR3 is CASSRTDYEQYF. In DNA form, the CDR3 reads TGTGCCAGCAGCCGTACAGACTACGAGCAGTACTTC.